This T cell receptor beta chain stems from a study of CD8+CD57+ T cells in acquired aplastic anemia. As for the study in general: Healthy donors had, on average, around 10 million reads for their CD4+ cells. Broader study findings: Simpson's diversity of CD8+ cells was not significantly different in patients compared with controls. Patients and controls were found to share 25 to 35 CD8+ CDR3 sequences.

As to this clonotype: Its antigen remains unidentified.

The germline V gene encodes CDR1 MGHRA and CDR2 YSYEKL. The CDR3 is 15 residues long. V lost 1 base and J 4 bases, leaving 13 bases between the germline ends. TCR beta VDJ and CDR3 were profiled, and genomic DNA was the template. TCRdb itself ran the reads through MiXCR, one entry per CDR3 protein. The repertoire has 190,000 or so distinct CDR3 sequences, over 60% of them found once; the top ten carry approximately 30%. Sequencing input: sorted CD4+, CD8+, or CD8+CD57+ T cells (not recorded which) from PBMCs. The origin of this receptor is a human donor in good health. This rearrangement joins TRBV4-1 to TRBJ1-2; D call uncertain. CDR3 in DNA: TGCGCCAGCAGCCAAGGGGCAGGTGATACCTATGGCTACACCTTC. The encoded protein is CASSQGAGDTYGYTF.